This T cell receptor (beta chain) was profiled in a study of T cell responses to AZD1222 COVID-19 vaccine. Findings of the study overall: Vaccine-associated CD4 TCRs ranged over spike, dominating at 160-218 and 743-854. Repertoires were obtained solely post-peak T cell response. Reports indicate that nearly half of spike-specific TCRs are directed at unmutated variant regions. Most donors were white British and more were female, and clonal diversity was possibly underestimated.

With regard to this clone: Its matching antigen is unknown.

This CDR3 contains 13 residues. Germline CDR1 is GTSNPN and CDR2 is SVGIG (reference sequence). Trimming stripped 2 bases from V and 3 bases from J, with 8 bases between. Assay used: immunoSEQ multiplex PCR; TCRdb lists only in-frame clones, some missing. This sample has 90,000 to 120,000 clones; about 90% occur once, and the top ten carry around 4.5%. The genes are TRBV30 and TRBJ1-3; no clear D. The receptor was isolated from an adult in good health. Sequences were derived from peripheral blood, sampled on day 0 of AZD1222 vaccination. CDR3 sequence reads: CAWSRAGGNTIYF. The CDR3 nucleotides read TGTGCCTGGAGTCGTGCAGGTGGAAACACCATATATTTT.